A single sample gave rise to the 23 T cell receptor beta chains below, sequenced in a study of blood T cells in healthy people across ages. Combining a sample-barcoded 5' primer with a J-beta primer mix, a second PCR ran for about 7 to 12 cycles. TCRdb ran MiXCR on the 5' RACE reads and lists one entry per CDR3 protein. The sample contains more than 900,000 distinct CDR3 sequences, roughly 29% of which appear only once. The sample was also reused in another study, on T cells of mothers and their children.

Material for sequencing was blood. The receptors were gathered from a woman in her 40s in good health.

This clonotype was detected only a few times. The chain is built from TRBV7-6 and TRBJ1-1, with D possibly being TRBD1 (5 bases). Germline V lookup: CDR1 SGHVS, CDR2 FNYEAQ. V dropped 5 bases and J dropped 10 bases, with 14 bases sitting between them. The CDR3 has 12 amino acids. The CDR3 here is CASSPGPGGAFF. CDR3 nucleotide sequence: TGTGCCAGCAGCCCGGGACCGGGAGGAGCTTTCTTT.

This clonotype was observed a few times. The CDR3 loop is CAIRRGAVETQYF. CDR3 sequence (DNA): TGTGCCATCCGGAGGGGCGCAGTGGAGACCCAGTACTTC. The gene calls are TRBV18 and TRBJ2-5, with a weak D call TRBD2 (6 bases). The ends were cut back, 10 bases at V and 5 bases at J, with 17 bases in the middle. The V gene's germline CDR1 is KGHSH and CDR2 LQKENI. The CDR3 contains 13 residues. Complete variable domain (other parts from reference TRBV18 and TRBJ2-5): NAGVMQNPRHLVRRRGQEARLRCSPMKGHSHVYWYRQLPEEGLKFMVYLQKENIIDESGMPKERFSAEFPKEGPSILRIQQVVRGDSAAYFCAIRRGAVETQYFGPGTRLLVL.

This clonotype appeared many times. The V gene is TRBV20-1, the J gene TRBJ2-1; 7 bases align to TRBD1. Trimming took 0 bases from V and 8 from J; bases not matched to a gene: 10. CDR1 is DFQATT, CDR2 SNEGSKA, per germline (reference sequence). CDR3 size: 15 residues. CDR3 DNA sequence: TGCAGTGCTAGAGATCCAGCCAGGGGGATCGATGAGCAGTTCTTC. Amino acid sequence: CSARDPARGIDEQFF.

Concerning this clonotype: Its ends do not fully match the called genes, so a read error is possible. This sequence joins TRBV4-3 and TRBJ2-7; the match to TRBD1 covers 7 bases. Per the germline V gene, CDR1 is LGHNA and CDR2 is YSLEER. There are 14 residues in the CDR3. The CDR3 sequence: CAGSQARGIHEQYF. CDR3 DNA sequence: TGCGCCGGCAGTCAGGCCAGGGGGATCCACGAGCAGTACTTC.

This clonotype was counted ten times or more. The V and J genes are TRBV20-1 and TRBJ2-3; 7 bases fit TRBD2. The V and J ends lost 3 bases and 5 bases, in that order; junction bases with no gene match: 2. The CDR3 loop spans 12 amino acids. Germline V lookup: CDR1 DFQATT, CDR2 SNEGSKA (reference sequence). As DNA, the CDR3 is TGCAGTGCTAGGGGGAGGGGAGATACGCAGTATTTT. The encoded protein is CSARGRGDTQYF.

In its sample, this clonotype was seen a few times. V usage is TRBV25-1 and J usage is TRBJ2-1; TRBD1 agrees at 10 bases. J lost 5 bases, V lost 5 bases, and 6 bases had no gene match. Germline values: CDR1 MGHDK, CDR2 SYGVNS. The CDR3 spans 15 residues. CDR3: CASSKPGTGDNEQFF. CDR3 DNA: TGTGCCAGCAGTAAACCCGGGACAGGGGACAATGAGCAGTTCTTC.

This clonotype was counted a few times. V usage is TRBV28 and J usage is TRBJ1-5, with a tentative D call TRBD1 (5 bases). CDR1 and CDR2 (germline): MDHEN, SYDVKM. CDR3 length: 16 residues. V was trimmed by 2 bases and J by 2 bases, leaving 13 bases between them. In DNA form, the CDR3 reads TGTGCCAGCAGTTTAGGGGCCGGTAGTGGCAATCAGCCCCAGCATTTT. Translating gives CASSLGAGSGNQPQHF.

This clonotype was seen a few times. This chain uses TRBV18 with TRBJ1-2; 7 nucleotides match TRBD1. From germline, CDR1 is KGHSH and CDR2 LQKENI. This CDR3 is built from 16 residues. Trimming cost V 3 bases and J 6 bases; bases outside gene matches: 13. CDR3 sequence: CASSPGQSLTTDGYTF. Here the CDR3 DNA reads TGTGCCAGCTCACCGGGACAGTCCCTCACAACGGATGGCTACACCTTC.

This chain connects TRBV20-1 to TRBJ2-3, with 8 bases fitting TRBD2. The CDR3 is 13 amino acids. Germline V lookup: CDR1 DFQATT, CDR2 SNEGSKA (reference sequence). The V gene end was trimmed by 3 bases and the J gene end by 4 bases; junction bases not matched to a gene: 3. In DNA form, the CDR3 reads TGCAGTGCTAGCGGGGGGGTTGCAGATACGCAGTATTTT. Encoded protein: CSASGGVADTQYF.

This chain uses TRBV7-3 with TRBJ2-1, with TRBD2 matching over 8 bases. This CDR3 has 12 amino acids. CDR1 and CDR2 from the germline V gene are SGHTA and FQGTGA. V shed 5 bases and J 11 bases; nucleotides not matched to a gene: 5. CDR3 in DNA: TGTGCCAGCAGCGACGGGGGGGGTCAGCAGTTCTTC. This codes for CASSDGGGQQFF.

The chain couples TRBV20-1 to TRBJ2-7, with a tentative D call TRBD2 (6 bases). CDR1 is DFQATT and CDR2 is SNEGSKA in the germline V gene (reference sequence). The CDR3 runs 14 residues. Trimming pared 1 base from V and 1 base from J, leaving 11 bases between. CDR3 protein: CSARGLGLSYEQYF. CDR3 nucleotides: TGCAGTGCTAGAGGATTGGGACTTTCCTACGAGCAGTACTTC.

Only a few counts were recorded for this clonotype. The chain's CDR3 is CAWSVSPGQYF. The CDR3 region has the DNA TGTGCCTGGAGTGTATCCCCTGGGCAGTATTTT. The chain is built from TRBV30 and TRBJ2-3, with unresolved D. The V and J ends lost 0 bases and 11 bases respectively, with 9 bases between them. The CDR3 contains 11 residues. The V gene's germline CDR1 is GTSNPN and CDR2 SVGIG (reference sequence).

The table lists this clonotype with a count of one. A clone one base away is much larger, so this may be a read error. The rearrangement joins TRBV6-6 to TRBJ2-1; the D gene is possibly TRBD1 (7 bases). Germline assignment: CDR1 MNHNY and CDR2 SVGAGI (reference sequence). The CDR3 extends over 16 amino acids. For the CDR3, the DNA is TGTGCCAGCAGCCCCTTGGAGGGACAGATATCTGATGAGCGGTTCTTC. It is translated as CASSPLEGQISDERFF.

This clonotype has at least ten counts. The CDR3 loop is CASSPQGKVMFF. DNA for the CDR3: TGTGCCAGCAGTCCCCAGGGGAAGGTAATGTTCTTC. This chain links TRBV12-3 or TRBV12-4 with TRBJ2-1, with a possible D match to TRBD1 (6 bases). V lost 5 bases and J lost 15, with 17 bases in between. The CDR3 is 12 residues long.

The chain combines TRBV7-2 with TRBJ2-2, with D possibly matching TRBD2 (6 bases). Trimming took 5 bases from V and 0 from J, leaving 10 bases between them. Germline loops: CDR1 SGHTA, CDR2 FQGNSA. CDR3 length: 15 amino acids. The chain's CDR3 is CASSPLATNTGELFF. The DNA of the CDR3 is TGTGCCAGCAGCCCTCTAGCGACGAACACCGGGGAGCTGTTTTTT. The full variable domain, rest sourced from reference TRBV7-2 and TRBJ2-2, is GAGVSQSPSNKVTEKGKDVELRCDPISGHTALYWYRQSLGQGLEFLIYFQGNSAPDKSGLPSDRFSAERTGGSVSTLTIQRTQQEDSAVYLCASSPLATNTGELFFGEGSRLTVL.

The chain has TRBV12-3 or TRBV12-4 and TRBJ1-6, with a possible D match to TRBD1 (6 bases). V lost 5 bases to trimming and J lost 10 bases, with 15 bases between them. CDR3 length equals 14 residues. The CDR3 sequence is CASSDPGQRSPLHF. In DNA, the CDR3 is TGTGCCAGCAGTGATCCGGGACAAAGATCACCCCTCCACTTT.

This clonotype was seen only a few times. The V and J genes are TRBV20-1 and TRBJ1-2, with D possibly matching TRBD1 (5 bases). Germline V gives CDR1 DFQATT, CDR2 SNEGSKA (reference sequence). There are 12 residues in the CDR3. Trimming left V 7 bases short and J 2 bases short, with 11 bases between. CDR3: CSGPQGNYGYTF. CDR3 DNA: TGCAGTGGGCCCCAGGGCAACTATGGCTACACCTTC.

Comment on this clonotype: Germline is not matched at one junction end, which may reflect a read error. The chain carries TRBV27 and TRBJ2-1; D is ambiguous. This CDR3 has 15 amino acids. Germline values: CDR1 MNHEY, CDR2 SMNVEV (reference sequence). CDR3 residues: CVSSLSSRSYNEQFF. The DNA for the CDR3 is TGTGTCAGCAGTTTAAGTTCCAGGTCCTACAATGAGCAGTTCTTC.

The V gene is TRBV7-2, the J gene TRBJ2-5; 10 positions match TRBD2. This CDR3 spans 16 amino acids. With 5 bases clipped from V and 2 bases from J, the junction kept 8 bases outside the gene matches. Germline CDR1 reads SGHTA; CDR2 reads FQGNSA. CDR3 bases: TGTGCCAGCAGCGACAGGGGACTAGCGTTACAAGAGACCCAGTACTTC. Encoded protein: CASSDRGLALQETQYF.

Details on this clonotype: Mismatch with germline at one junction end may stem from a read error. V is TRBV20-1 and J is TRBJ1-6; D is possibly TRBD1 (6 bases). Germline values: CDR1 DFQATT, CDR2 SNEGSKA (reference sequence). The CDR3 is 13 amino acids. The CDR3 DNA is TGCAGTGCCACAACAGGGAAAGGTACACCCTTCCACTTT. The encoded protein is CSATTGKGTPFHF.

The CDR3, as DNA: TGTGCCAGCACCCTGGGAGGTTTAGCCAAAAACATTCAGTACTTC. It specifies CASTLGGLAKNIQYF. The rearrangement links TRBV28 to TRBJ2-4; D might be TRBD2 (6 bases). The CDR3 sequence is 15 residues long. Germline lookup yields CDR1 MDHEN and CDR2 SYDVKM. Trimming removed 7 bases from V and 0 bases from J, with 13 bases in between.

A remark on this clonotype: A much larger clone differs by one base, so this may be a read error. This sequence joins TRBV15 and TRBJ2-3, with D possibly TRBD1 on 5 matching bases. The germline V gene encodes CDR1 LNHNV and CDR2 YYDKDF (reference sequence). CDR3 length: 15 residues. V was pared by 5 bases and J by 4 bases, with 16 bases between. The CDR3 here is CATSHRTKPADTQYF. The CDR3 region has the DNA TGTGCCACCAGCCATCGGACAAAACCTGCAGATACGCAGTATTTT. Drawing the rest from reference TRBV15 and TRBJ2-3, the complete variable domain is DAMVIQNPRYQVTQFGKPVTLSCSQTLNHNVMYWYQQKSSQAPKLLFHYYDKDFNNEADTPDNFQSRRPNTSFCFLDIRSPGLGDTAMYLCATSHRTKPADTQYFGPGTRLTVL.

The CDR3 nucleotides read TGCAGTGCTAGACCCCCCGGGACAGGGATGACCAAAAACATTCAGTACTTC. It yields the protein CSARPPGTGMTKNIQYF. The chain is built from TRBV20-1 and TRBJ2-4, with 9 bases matching TRBD1. The CDR3 is 17 residues long. V dropped 2 bases and J dropped 2; count of bases not matched to a gene: 10. CDR1 is DFQATT, CDR2 SNEGSKA, per germline (reference sequence).